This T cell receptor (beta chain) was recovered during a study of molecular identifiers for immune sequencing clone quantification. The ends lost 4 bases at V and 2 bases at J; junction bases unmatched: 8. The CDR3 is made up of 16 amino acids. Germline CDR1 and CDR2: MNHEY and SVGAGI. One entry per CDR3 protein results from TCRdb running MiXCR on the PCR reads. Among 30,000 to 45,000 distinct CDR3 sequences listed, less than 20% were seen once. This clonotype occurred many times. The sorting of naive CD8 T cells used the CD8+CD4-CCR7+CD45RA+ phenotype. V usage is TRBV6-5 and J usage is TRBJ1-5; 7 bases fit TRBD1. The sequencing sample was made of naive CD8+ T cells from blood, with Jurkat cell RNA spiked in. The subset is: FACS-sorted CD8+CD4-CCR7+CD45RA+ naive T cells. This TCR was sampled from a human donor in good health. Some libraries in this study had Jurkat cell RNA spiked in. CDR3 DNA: TGTGCCAGCAGTTCCCGGAGGGGGCCGGGCAATCAGCCCCAGCATTTT. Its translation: CASSSRRGPGNQPQHF.